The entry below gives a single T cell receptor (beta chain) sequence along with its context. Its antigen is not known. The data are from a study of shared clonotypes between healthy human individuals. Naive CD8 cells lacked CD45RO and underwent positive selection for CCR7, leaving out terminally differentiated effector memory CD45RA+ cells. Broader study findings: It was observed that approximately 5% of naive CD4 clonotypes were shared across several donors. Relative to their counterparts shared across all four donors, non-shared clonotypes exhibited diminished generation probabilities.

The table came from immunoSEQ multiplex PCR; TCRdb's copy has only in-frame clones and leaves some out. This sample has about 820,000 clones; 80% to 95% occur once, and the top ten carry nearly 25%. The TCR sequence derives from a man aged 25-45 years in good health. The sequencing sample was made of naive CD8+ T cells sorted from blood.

The DNA for the CDR3 is TGTGCCACACTACACCCTACAGGGATACAATCTTACTGCTACGAGCAGTACTTC. Protein product: CATLHPTGIQSYCYEQYF. This sequence joins TRBV25-1 and TRBJ2-7; possibly TRBD1 for D (6 bases). With 10 bases removed from V and 3 bases from J, the gap between germline ends came to 31 bases. The CDR3 is 18 amino acids. Germline CDR1 reads MGHDK; CDR2 reads SYGVNS.